These 3 T cell receptor beta chains were sequenced from one sample in a study of identical twins. Each CDR3 protein is one row after TCRdb ran MiXCR on the 5' RACE reads. The sample contains 250,000 to 350,000 distinct CDR3 sequences, approximately 8% of which appear only once. These data were also reused for a study on yellow fever vaccine responses in identical twins.

Sequenced input: memory (CD45RO+) T cells sorted from blood. The receptor source for this set is a woman younger than 35 in good health.

This clonotype was detected only a few times. This rearrangement joins TRBV12-3 or TRBV12-4 to TRBJ2-1; TRBD2 agrees at 11 bases. Trimming took 5 bases from V and 7 from J; bases not matched to a gene: 13. The CDR3 covers 17 residues. DNA of the CDR3: TGTGCCAGCAGTCAAAATCCACTAGCGGGAGTTGGGAATGAGCAGTTCTTC. It encodes CASSQNPLAGVGNEQFF.

This clonotype was found many times. J is TRBJ1-4 and V is TRBV29-1; no clear D gene. The CDR3 runs to 11 residues. Between the trimmed V and J ends, which lost 6 bases and 6 bases, there was a span of 8 bases. Germline V lookup: CDR1 SQVTM, CDR2 ANQGSEA. The chain's CDR3 is CSVYFHEKLFF. The CDR3 coding sequence is TGCAGCGTCTACTTCCATGAAAAACTGTTTTTT.

This rearrangement joins TRBV29-1 to TRBJ1-2; unclear D gene. CDR1 SQVTM and CDR2 ANQGSEA come from the germline V gene. The CDR3 is 12 residues long. V lost 1 base, J lost 8 bases, and 11 bases lay in between. The CDR3 region has the DNA TGCAGCGTTGAAGTATCGGGTTCGGGCTACACCTTC. It specifies CSVEVSGSGYTF.